One T cell receptor (beta chain) is described in this entry. The record originates from a study of blood T cell repertoires in COVID-19. Study summary: Samples representing acute and convalescent COVID-19 were sourced from the United States, Italy and Spain. T cells, B-cell-depleted T cells, or PBMCs supplied cDNA or gDNA.

This table comes from immunoSEQ multiplex PCR, and its TCRdb copy is limited to in-frame clones, with some not included. The table includes hundreds of thousands of clones, roughly 86% detected once. The CDR3 spans 14 residues. CDR1 and CDR2 (germline): SQVTM, ANQGSEA. V lost 4 bases, J lost 2 bases, and 4 bases stayed unmatched. Sequenced sample: peripheral blood. The rearrangement links TRBV29-1 to TRBJ2-7; 11 nucleotides agree with TRBD2. The sequence derives from a woman aged 45-59 years who had recovered from COVID-19. The CDR3: CSVGGTSGTYEQYF. CDR3 sequence (DNA): TGCAGCGTTGGAGGGACTAGCGGAACCTACGAGCAGTACTTC.